This T cell receptor beta chain came from a study of EBV T-cell therapy then PD-1 blockade in nasopharyngeal carcinoma. As concerns this clone: Its antigen is as yet unknown.

Trimming cost V 3 bases and J 4 bases; bases outside gene matches: 9. The CDR3 runs to 17 residues. Germline V gives CDR1 SGHDN, CDR2 FVKESK. Treatment reported: AdE1-LMPpoly-expanded autologous EBV-specific T-cell therapy followed by anti-PD-1 nivolumab. Only in-frame clones appear in the TCRdb table, and some are missing; sequencing was by immunoSEQ multiplex PCR. This sample yields roughly 20,000 clones, of which roughly 84% are seen a single time; more than 25% belongs to the top ten. Sequenced here: CD8+ T cells from blood, sampled at roughly day 32 from a patient whose treatment included autologous EBV-specific T cells and nivolumab. This receptor was taken from a man between 35 and 55 years old with nasopharyngeal carcinoma. The chain employs TRBV14 and TRBJ1-4; 9 positions agree with TRBD1. The CDR3 is CASSQTGTGSGNEKLFF. In DNA form, the CDR3 reads TGTGCCAGCAGCCAGACCGGGACAGGGTCTGGTAATGAAAAACTGTTTTTT.